These T cell receptor beta chains were read from a single sample in a study of response to subunit inactivated influenza vaccine. TCRdb analysed the RT-PCR reads with MiXCR anew, one entry per CDR3 protein. The table lists 700,000 to 900,000 distinct CDR3 sequences, approximately 21% of them singletons, with 10% in the top ten. Sample: PBMCs from blood, taken roughly 5 days after vaccination. The receptors originated from a man aged 45-65 years who received an inactivated influenza vaccine. Both conserved end residues are part of each CDR3. The D gene is left open where the match is weak. Part of the rows lack a size; the others show once, few, many or a class for expanded clones.

>TRBJ2-7|18|TRBV19|NA|NA
CASSPGFRGRSMAYEQYF
TGTGCCAGTAGCCCCGGGTTTCGTGGGAGGTCCATGGCCTACGAGCAGTACTTC
>TRBJ2-7|15|TRBV7-3|NA|NA
CASSLSIDTTTKQYF
TGTGCCAGCAGCTTAAGTATCGACACAACTACGAAGCAGTACTTC
>TRBJ2-2|15|TRBV28|NA|NA
CASSFLSGDTGELFF
TGTGCCAGCAGTTTTCTTTCAGGGGACACCGGGGAGCTGTTTTTT
>TRBJ2-7|14|TRBV20-1|TRBD1|many
CSADFVGQGPEQYF
TGCAGTGCTGACTTTGTGGGACAGGGGCCCGAGCAGTACTTC
>TRBJ1-3|14|TRBV20-1|NA|many
CSARGPPDGNTIYF
TGCAGTGCTAGAGGGCCCCCGGATGGAAACACCATATATTTT
>TRBJ2-3|16|TRBV20-1|TRBD1|NA
CSARFTGVESTDTQYF
TGCAGTGCTAGATTTACAGGGGTCGAGAGCACAGATACGCAGTATTTT
>TRBJ1-1|15|TRBV3-1|NA|NA
CASSHPLGSYTEAFF
TGTGCCAGCAGCCACCCGTTAGGGAGTTACACTGAAGCTTTCTTT
>TRBJ2-7|17|TRBV5-1|TRBD2|NA
CASRPAWGLAGTSEQYF
TGCGCCAGCAGGCCAGCTTGGGGACTAGCGGGGACGAGCGAGCAGTACTTC
>TRBJ1-3|16|TRBV4-2|NA|few
CASRLEPPGGRNTIYF
TGTGCCAGCAGACTGGAGCCCCCAGGAGGGAGGAACACCATATATTTT
>TRBJ2-5|14|TRBV3-1|NA|few
CASSLLDGGETQYF
TGTGCCAGCAGCCTTTTGGACGGAGGCGAGACCCAGTACTTC
>TRBJ2-2|13|TRBV5-6|NA|NA
CASSITLSGELFF
TGTGCCAGCAGCATAACATTGTCCGGGGAGCTGTTTTTT
>TRBJ2-4|17|TRBV7-2|TRBD2|NA
CASSLGGLAGAGNIQYF
TGTGCCAGCAGCTTAGGAGGACTAGCGGGAGCGGGAAACATTCAGTACTTC
>TRBJ2-3|16|TRBV6-1|TRBD2|few
CASRAARGGSTDTQYF
TGTGCCAGCAGGGCTGCACGGGGGGGGAGCACAGATACGCAGTATTTT
>TRBJ2-3|12|TRBV29-1|NA|NA
CSVAGWAIAQYF
TGCAGCGTTGCAGGTTGGGCTATAGCGCAGTATTTT
>TRBJ2-3|19|TRBV7-8|TRBD2|NA
CASSLKGPGLAVLGDTQYF
TGTGCCAGCAGCCTAAAGGGGCCGGGACTAGCGGTGCTGGGGGATACGCAGTATTTT
>TRBJ2-2|15|TRBV6-5|NA|few
CASSYSVFGTGELFF
TGTGCCAGCAGTTACTCGGTTTTCGGGACCGGGGAGCTGTTTTTT
>TRBJ2-4|13|TRBV12-3/TRBV12-4|NA|few
CASSFGPQNIQYF
TGTGCCAGCAGTTTCGGACCCCAAAACATTCAGTACTTC
>TRBJ2-7|15|TRBV6-2/TRBV6-3|NA|few
CASSFDISRSYEQYF
TGTGCCAGCAGTTTCGACATCTCCCGCTCCTACGAGCAGTACTTC
>TRBJ2-3|11|TRBV20-1|NA|many
CSARHTDTQYF
TGCAGTGCTAGACACACAGATACGCAGTATTTT
>TRBJ2-5|12|TRBV4-2|NA|many
CASSQPGETQYF
TGTGCCAGCAGCCAACCCGGGGAGACCCAGTACTTC
>TRBJ2-1|14|TRBV7-8|TRBD2|few
CASGRTRSGNEQFF
TGTGCCAGCGGAAGGACTAGAAGTGGTAATGAGCAGTTCTTC
>TRBJ2-3|13|TRBV7-8|NA|few
CASSLRVADTQYF
TGTGCCAGCAGCTTACGGGTCGCAGATACGCAGTATTTT
>TRBJ2-6|16|TRBV4-3|NA|few
CASSQELSPGANVLTF
TGCGCCAGCAGCCAAGAACTAAGCCCTGGGGCCAACGTCCTGACTTTC
>TRBJ2-2|14|TRBV7-9|NA|many
CASSSTGITGELFF
TGTGCCAGCAGCTCAACAGGGATCACCGGGGAGCTGTTTTTT
>TRBJ1-5|14|TRBV10-3|NA|few
CAISESFSNQPQHF
TGTGCCATCAGTGAGTCCTTTAGCAATCAGCCCCAGCATTTT
>TRBJ1-4|13|TRBV29-1|TRBD1|few
CSVRRGGNEKLFF
TGCAGCGTCCGCAGGGGGGGAAATGAAAAACTGTTTTTT
>TRBJ2-7|15|TRBV7-9|TRBD1|many
CASSLHTGVSNEQYF
TGTGCCAGCAGCTTACATACAGGGGTCTCCAACGAGCAGTACTTC
>TRBJ2-1|15|TRBV15|NA|many
CATSPWRTPGNEQFF
TGTGCCACCAGCCCTTGGAGGACCCCTGGGAATGAGCAGTTCTTC
>TRBJ2-4|16|TRBV7-9|NA|NA
CASSLAQGPAKNIQYF
TGTGCCAGCAGCTTAGCACAGGGTCCAGCCAAAAACATTCAGTACTTC
>TRBJ1-2|12|TRBV6-5|TRBD1|few
CASSYSGTERHF
TGTGCCAGCAGTTACTCGGGGACAGAGCGGCACTTC
>TRBJ1-6|15|TRBV5-1|TRBD1|many
CASRRGQGVSSPLHF
TGCGCCAGCAGACGAGGACAGGGGGTTAGTTCACCCCTCCACTTT
>TRBJ1-5|17|TRBV12-3/TRBV12-4|NA|few
CASSLIVDHRIGQPQHF
TGTGCCAGCAGTTTAATTGTGGATCATCGGATCGGTCAGCCCCAGCATTTT
>TRBJ2-3|15|TRBV7-9|TRBD1|few
CASSLTGPKRDTQYF
TGTGCCAGCAGCTTGACAGGGCCCAAACGGGATACGCAGTATTTT
>TRBJ1-1|12|TRBV29-1|NA|NA
CSGGPANTEAFF
TGCAGCGGGGGGCCAGCGAACACTGAAGCTTTCTTT
>TRBJ2-7|14|TRBV21-1|NA|few
CASRSKRVSHEQYF
TGTGCCAGCAGATCCAAACGGGTATCCCACGAGCAGTACTTC
>TRBJ2-7|18|TRBV28|NA|many
CASSLSGLSAPQGYEQYF
TGTGCCAGCAGTTTATCCGGTTTGTCAGCCCCTCAGGGGTACGAGCAGTACTTC
>TRBJ1-5|13|TRBV7-2|NA|NA
CASSLIIGQPQHF
TGTGCCAGCAGCTTAATTATCGGTCAGCCCCAGCATTTT
>TRBJ1-5|14|TRBV2|NA|NA
CASSGRVSNQPQHF
TGTGCCAGCAGTGGGAGGGTCAGCAATCAGCCCCAGCATTTT
>TRBJ2-3|13|TRBV7-2|NA|few
CASSTERTDTQYF
TGTGCCAGCAGCACGGAACGGACAGATACGCAGTATTTT
>TRBJ2-3|13|TRBV9|NA|NA
CASSVASPDTQYF
TGTGCCAGCAGCGTAGCGTCACCAGATACGCAGTATTTT
>TRBJ2-1|11|TRBV10-3|NA|many
CAISESREQFF
TGTGCCATCAGTGAGTCGCGTGAGCAGTTCTTC
>TRBJ2-5|18|TRBV20-1|TRBD2|few
CSARVGSGRVRGGETQYF
TGCAGTGCTAGAGTGGGTAGCGGGAGGGTGAGGGGGGGAGAGACCCAGTACTTC
>TRBJ2-6|14|TRBV10-3|NA|few
CAISRISGANVLTF
TGTGCCATCAGCCGGATCTCTGGGGCCAACGTCCTGACTTTC
>TRBJ2-1|11|TRBV20-1|NA|few
CSARGTTEQFF
TGCAGTGCTAGAGGGACAACTGAGCAGTTCTTC
>TRBJ2-1|14|TRBV20-1|TRBD2|NA
CSASGRGGRNDQFF
TGCAGTGCTAGCGGACGGGGGGGCCGCAATGATCAGTTCTTC
>TRBJ2-7|13|TRBV20-1|NA|many
CSARGLASYEQYF
TGCAGTGCTAGAGGGTTAGCTTCCTACGAGCAGTACTTC
>TRBJ2-1|15|TRBV6-5|NA|NA
CASSNSEGSYNEQFF
TGTGCCAGCAGTAATTCGGAGGGCTCCTACAATGAGCAGTTCTTC
>TRBJ2-7|13|TRBV7-2|TRBD2|NA
CACSVAGGDEQYF
TGTGCCTGCAGCGTAGCGGGGGGCGACGAGCAGTACTTC
>TRBJ1-6|14|TRBV7-2|NA|NA
CASSLVEDNSPLHF
TGTGCCAGCAGCTTAGTCGAGGATAATTCACCCCTCCACTTT
>TRBJ2-3|14|TRBV7-9|NA|NA
CASRGADRTDTQYF
TGTGCCTCCAGGGGGGCGGACCGCACAGATACGCAGTATTTT
>TRBJ2-4|17|TRBV28|NA|NA
CASSPLDSGTTKNIQYF
TGTGCCAGCAGTCCCCTTGACAGCGGTACTACCAAAAACATTCAGTACTTC
>TRBJ1-5|15|TRBV9|NA|few
CASSSTGHGNQPQHF
TGTGCCAGCAGCTCCACAGGGCACGGCAATCAGCCCCAGCATTTT
>TRBJ2-7|14|TRBV18|NA|NA
CASSPRRGGDEQYF
TGTGCCAGCTCACCTAGGAGGGGGGGAGACGAGCAGTACTTC